This T cell receptor beta chain stems from a study of blood T cell repertoires in COVID-19 (TCRdb year 2020). Context from the whole study: Collaborator samples came from the United States, Italy and Spain and covered acute and convalescent phases of COVID-19. The material from the prospective study consisted of cDNA or gDNA derived from T cells, B-cell-depleted T cells, or PBMCs. The dataset comprised deeply sampled blood TCRbeta repertoires from subjects exposed to, actively infected with, or recovered from COVID-19. The repertoires were made available in a free public database intended to serve as a resource for research on the immune response to SARS-CoV-2. Samples were obtained from the ongoing ImmuneRACE study (first 160 participants) and from 1,254 subjects provided by 6 global collaborators. Nearly every sample came with metadata listing a de-identified subject ID, COVID-19 status, age in years and sex. Where available, HLA class I and class II types were obtained from metadata supplied by the sample provider rather than from assay-based typing.

Details on this clone: Its target antigen remains unknown. No base-level quality is on record; no much larger clone is a single base apart.

Deletion took 4 bases off V and 2 bases off J, with a span of 9 bases between the germline ends. The CDR3 starts with the cysteine, ends with the phenylalanine, and has 13 residues. Left in the record is the CDR3 DNA by itself, 39 bases read in frame from the first base. CDR1 SNHLY and CDR2 FYNNEI were looked up in the germline V gene. In the prospective study, participants were about 18 to 89 years old, resided in about two dozen geographic areas of the United States, and were enrolled through a virtual design. To assign participants to cohorts, the prospective study relied on clinical history that participants themselves reported in a screening survey and a study questionnaire. Recovered participants in ImmuneRACE Cohort 3 were defined as having two consecutive negative NP/OP PCR tests, clearance from a healthcare professional, or resolution of symptoms. In the prospective study, mobile phlebotomists collected whole blood, serum and a nasopharyngeal or oropharyngeal swab from each participant. Participants in the prospective study had the option to provide additional blood draws and questionnaires over an approximately 2-month period. Prospective study blood samples were shipped either frozen or at room temperature before DNA extraction.

Study-wide conclusions, independent of this receptor: The amount of clinical and demographic metadata varied by source and participant and was provided uncurated.

The immunoSEQ Assay, a bias-controlled multiplex PCR, was used to amplify TCRbeta CDR3 regions from genomic DNA. In the original analysis: Within the assay, amplification of reference gene primers was used to estimate how many nucleated cells each sample contained. Sequence reads were collapsed and filtered to measure the absolute abundance of every unique TCRbeta CDR3 rearrangement. For each sample, productive Simpson clonality was calculated as the square root of Simpson's diversity index across productive rearrangements. The table comes from immuneACCESS by way of TCRdb, which keeps in-frame sequences with V and J called. Part of the clones is missing from these tables; in studies checked, under half for an unresolved V gene and the rest for unknown reasons. V, J and clone size are those of that table, while D and trimming were read from the DNA. Recorded for this sample are 200,000 to 250,000 clones; about 85% of them occurred a single time. Jointly, the top ten make up around a sixth of the sample.

The receptor was derived from a middle-aged man who had recovered from COVID-19. The chain uses TRBV2 and TRBJ2-7; TRBD1 is perhaps the D gene, given 5 matching bases. Material: PBMCs or T cells enriched from blood (not recorded which). The CDR3 reads as follows: CASSGPGTYEQYF. The DNA reads as follows: TGTGCCAGCAGTGGCCCAGGGACCTACGAGCAGTACTTC.